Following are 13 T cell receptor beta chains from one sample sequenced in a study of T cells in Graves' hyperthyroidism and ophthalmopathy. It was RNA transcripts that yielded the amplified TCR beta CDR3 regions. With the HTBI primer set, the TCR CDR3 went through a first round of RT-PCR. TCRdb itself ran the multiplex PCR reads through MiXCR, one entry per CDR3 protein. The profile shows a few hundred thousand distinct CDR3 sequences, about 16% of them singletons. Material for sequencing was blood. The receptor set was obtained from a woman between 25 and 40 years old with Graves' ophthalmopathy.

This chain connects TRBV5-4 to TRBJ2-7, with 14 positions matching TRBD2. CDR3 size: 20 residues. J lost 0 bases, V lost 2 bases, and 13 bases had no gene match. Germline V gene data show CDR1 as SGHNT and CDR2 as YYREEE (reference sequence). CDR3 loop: CASSFRGRGLAGVYSYEQYF. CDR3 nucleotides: TGTGCCAGCAGCTTCAGGGGGCGGGGACTAGCGGGAGTTTACTCCTACGAGCAGTACTTC.

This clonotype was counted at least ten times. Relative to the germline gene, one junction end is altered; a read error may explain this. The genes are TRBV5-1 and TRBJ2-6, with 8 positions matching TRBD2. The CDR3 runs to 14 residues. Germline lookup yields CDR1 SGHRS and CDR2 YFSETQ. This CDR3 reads CASSGSSGANVLTF. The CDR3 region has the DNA TGTGCCAGCAGCGGGAGCTCTGGGGCCAACGTCCTGACTTTC.

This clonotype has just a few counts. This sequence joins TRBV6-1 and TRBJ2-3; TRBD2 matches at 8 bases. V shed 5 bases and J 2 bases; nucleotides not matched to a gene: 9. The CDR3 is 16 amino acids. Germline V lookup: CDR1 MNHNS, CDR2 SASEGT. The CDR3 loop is CASSWDSGINTDTQYF. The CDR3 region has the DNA TGTGCCAGCAGTTGGGATAGCGGGATTAACACAGATACGCAGTATTTT.

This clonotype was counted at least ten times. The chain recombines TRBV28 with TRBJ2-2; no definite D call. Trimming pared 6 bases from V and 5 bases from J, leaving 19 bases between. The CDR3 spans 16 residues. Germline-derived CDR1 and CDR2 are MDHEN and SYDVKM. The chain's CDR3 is CASRSPGRQETGELFF. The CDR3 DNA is TGTGCCAGCAGGTCTCCTGGGCGCCAGGAGACCGGGGAGCTGTTTTTT.

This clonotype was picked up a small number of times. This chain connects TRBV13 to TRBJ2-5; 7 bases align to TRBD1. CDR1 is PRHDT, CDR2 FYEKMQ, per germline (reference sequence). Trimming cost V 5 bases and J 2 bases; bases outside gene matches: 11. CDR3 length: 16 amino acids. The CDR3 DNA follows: TGTGCCAGCAGCGAAACGACAGGGCGCCTTCAAGAGACCCAGTACTTC. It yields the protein CASSETTGRLQETQYF.

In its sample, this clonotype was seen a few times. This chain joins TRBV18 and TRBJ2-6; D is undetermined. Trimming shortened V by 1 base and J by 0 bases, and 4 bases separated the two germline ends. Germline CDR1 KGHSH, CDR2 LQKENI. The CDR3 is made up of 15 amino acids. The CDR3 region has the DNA TGTGCCAGCTCACCACTGCCCTCTGGGGCCAACGTCCTGACTTTC. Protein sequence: CASSPLPSGANVLTF. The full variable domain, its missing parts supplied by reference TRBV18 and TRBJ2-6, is NAGVMQNPRHLVRRRGQEARLRCSPMKGHSHVYWYRQLPEEGLKFMVYLQKENIIDESGMPKERFSAEFPKEGPSILRIQQVVRGDSAAYFCASSPLPSGANVLTFGAGSRLTVL.

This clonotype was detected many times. CDR3: CASSPTREDWNTEAFF. The CDR3 DNA is TGTGCCAGCAGCCCCACCCGAGAGGACTGGAACACTGAAGCTTTCTTT. This chain connects TRBV3-1 to TRBJ1-1; D not certain. V dropped 4 bases and J dropped 1 base, with 16 bases sitting between them. This CDR3 spans 16 amino acids. Germline assignment: CDR1 LGHDT and CDR2 YNNKEL (reference sequence).

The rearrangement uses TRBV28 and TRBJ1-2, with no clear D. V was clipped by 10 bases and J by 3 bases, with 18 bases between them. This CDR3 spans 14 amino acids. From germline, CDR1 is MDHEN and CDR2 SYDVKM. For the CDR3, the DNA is TGTGCCACTCGGGTAGAAACCTGGGACTATGGCTACACCTTC. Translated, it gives CATRVETWDYGYTF.

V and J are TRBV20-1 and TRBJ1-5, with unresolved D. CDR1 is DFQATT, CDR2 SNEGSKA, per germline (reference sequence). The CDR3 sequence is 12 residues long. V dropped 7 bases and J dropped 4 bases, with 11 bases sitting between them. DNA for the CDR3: TGCAGTGGGAACCGCCCAAATCAGCCCCAGCATTTT. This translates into CSGNRPNQPQHF.

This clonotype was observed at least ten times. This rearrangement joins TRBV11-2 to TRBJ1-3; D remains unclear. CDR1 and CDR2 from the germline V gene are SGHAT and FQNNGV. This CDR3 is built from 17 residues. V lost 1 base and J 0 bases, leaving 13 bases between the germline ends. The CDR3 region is CASSLVSLTSSGNTIYF. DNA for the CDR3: TGTGCCAGCAGCTTAGTGTCGCTAACCAGCTCTGGAAACACCATATATTTT.

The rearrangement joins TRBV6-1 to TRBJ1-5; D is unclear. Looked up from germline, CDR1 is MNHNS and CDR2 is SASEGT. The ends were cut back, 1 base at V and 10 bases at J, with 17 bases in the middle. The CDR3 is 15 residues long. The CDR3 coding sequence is TGTGCCAGCAGTGAAGTAAGTGGACCGGTAATTCCCCAGCATTTT. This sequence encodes CASSEVSGPVIPQHF.

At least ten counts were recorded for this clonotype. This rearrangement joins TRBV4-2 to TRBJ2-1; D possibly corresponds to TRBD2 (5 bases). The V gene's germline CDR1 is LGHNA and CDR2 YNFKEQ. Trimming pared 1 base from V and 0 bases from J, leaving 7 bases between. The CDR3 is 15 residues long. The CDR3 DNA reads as TGTGCCAGCAGCCAAGCGGGAAGCTCCTACAATGAGCAGTTCTTC. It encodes CASSQAGSSYNEQFF.

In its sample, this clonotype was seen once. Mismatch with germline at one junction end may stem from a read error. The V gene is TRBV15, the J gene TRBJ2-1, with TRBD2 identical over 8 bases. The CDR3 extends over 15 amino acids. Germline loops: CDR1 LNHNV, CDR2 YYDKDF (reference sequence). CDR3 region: CATSSGLADYNKQFF. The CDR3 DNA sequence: TGTGCCACCAGCTCCGGACTAGCAGATTACAATAAGCAGTTCTTC.